The 25 T cell receptor beta chains below were found in one sample sequenced in a study of blood T cell repertoires in COVID-19. Libraries were prepared by immunoSEQ multiplex PCR; TCRdb keeps only in-frame clonotypes and omits some of them. Of around 140,000 clones listed, over 70% were seen once; the top ten hold less than 2.5%. Material for sequencing was peripheral blood. These receptors were collected from a man between 45 and 60 years old with active COVID-19.

V gene TRBV27 combines with J gene TRBJ2-7; possible D gene TRBD2, 5 bases. The CDR3 contains 13 residues. Germline loops: CDR1 MNHEY, CDR2 SMNVEV (reference sequence). V shed 6 bases and J shed 3 bases, with 12 bases lying between them. CDR3 residues: CASSPTTIYEQYF. The CDR3 bases are TGTGCCAGCAGCCCTACGACTATCTACGAGCAGTACTTC.

The chain couples TRBV5-1 to TRBJ2-3, with D perhaps matching TRBD2 (7 bases). CDR1 and CDR2 (germline): SGHRS, YFSETQ. Trimming took 0 bases from V and 1 from J, leaving 12 bases between them. The length of the CDR3 is 16 residues. The CDR3 region is CASSLAGGPRTDTQYF. The CDR3 DNA follows: TGCGCCAGCAGCTTGGCCGGGGGGCCCCGCACAGATACGCAGTATTTT.

This clone was detected only once. The V and J genes are TRBV14 and TRBJ2-3, with TRBD2 matching 11 bases. J was trimmed by 1 base and V by 4 bases; bases with no gene match: 4. The CDR3 length is 16 residues. CDR1 is SGHDN and CDR2 is FVKESK in the germline V gene. As DNA, the CDR3 is TGTGCCAGCAGCCCCCTGACTAGCGGGGGCACAGATACGCAGTATTTT. This translates into CASSPLTSGGTDTQYF.

The chain recombines TRBV11-2 with TRBJ2-1; no clear D. Germline CDR1 reads SGHAT; CDR2 reads FQNNGV. The germline V and J ends were trimmed by 1 base and 3 bases, with 7 bases remaining between them. The CDR3 runs 14 residues. The CDR3 protein is CASSLGARYNEQFF. The CDR3 DNA reads TGTGCCAGCAGCTTAGGAGCACGCTACAATGAGCAGTTCTTC. The full variable domain, completed using reference TRBV11-2 and TRBJ2-1, is EAGVAQSPRYKIIEKRQSVAFWCNPISGHATLYWYQQILGQGPKLLIQFQNNGVVDDSQLPKDRFSAERLKGVDSTLKIQPAKLEDSAVYLCASSLGARYNEQFFGPGTRLTVL.

This chain joins TRBV3-1 (or the pseudogene TRBV3-2) and TRBJ1-1; 11 bases align to TRBD1. J was trimmed by 10 bases and V by 1 base; bases with no gene match: 2. The CDR3 consists of 13 residues. Germline lookup yields CDR1 LGHDT and CDR2 YNNKEL (reference sequence). The DNA of the CDR3 is TGTGCCAGCAGCCAAGGGACAGGGGGCCGAGCTTTCTTT. Its translation: CASSQGTGGRAFF.

This chain joins TRBV4-1 and TRBJ2-2; D might be TRBD1 (5 bases). Germline CDR1 MGHRA, CDR2 YSYEKL. CDR3 length equals 12 residues. V lost 7 bases, J lost 3 bases, and 6 bases lay in between. The CDR3 DNA reads TGCGCCAGCAAGGGGTACACCGGGGAGCTGTTTTTT. As protein: CASKGYTGELFF.

This chain links TRBV19 with TRBJ1-2; 9 nucleotides align to TRBD1. CDR3 length: 15 residues. With 3 bases clipped from V and 8 bases from J, the junction kept 10 bases outside the gene matches. Per germline, CDR1 LNHDA and CDR2 SQIVND (reference sequence). CDR3 DNA: TGTGCCAGTAGTATTTCTGGGACAGGGATATACGGCTACACCTTC. Its translation: CASSISGTGIYGYTF.

The chain employs TRBV14 and TRBJ1-4, with a possible D match to TRBD1 (5 bases). CDR1 is SGHDN, CDR2 FVKESK, per germline. V was shortened by 4 bases and J by 8 bases, with 8 bases between the two germline ends. This CDR3 is built from 12 residues. CDR3 DNA sequence: TGTGCCAGCAGCCGGGGCCGCGAAAAACTGTTTTTT. This codes for CASSRGREKLFF. Combining the CDR3 with reference TRBV14 and TRBJ1-4 gives the whole variable domain EAGVTQFPSHSVIEKGQTVTLRCDPISGHDNLYWYRRVMGKEIKFLLHFVKESKQDESGMPNNRFLAERTGGTYSTLKVQPAELEDSGVYFCASSRGREKLFFGSGTQLSVL.

This clone is a singleton in its sample. The gene calls are TRBV6-6 and TRBJ2-7; D is ambiguous. Germline CDR1 MNHNY, CDR2 SVGAGI (reference sequence). The CDR3 runs to 14 residues. Between the trimmed V and J ends, which lost 4 bases and 0 bases, there was a span of 10 bases. The CDR3 here is CASSLSESSYEQYF. The CDR3 nucleotides are TGTGCCAGCAGTTTAAGCGAGAGCTCCTACGAGCAGTACTTC.

V gene TRBV29-1 combines with J gene TRBJ2-7; 7 positions match TRBD2. J gave up 2 bases and V 7 bases, and 5 bases lay outside the gene matches. The CDR3 loop spans 12 amino acids. The germline V gene has CDR1 SQVTM and CDR2 ANQGSEA. CDR3 sequence: CSGGSGAYEQYF. In DNA form, the CDR3 reads TGCAGCGGGGGGAGCGGGGCCTACGAGCAGTACTTC.

This chain connects TRBV4-1 to TRBJ2-3, with TRBD2 as a possible D gene (6 bases). Germline CDR1 MGHRA, CDR2 YSYEKL. V was shortened by 2 bases and J by 2 bases, with 11 bases between the two germline ends. CDR3 size: 15 residues. The CDR3 nucleotides read TGCGCCAGCAGCCAACCGGGACTGCTCACAGATACGCAGTATTTT. Its protein is CASSQPGLLTDTQYF.

V is TRBV4-2 and J is TRBJ1-3; tentative D call: TRBD1 (5 bases). The CDR3 totals 15 residues. CDR1 and CDR2 from the germline V gene are LGHNA and YNFKEQ. V shed 0 bases and J shed 4 bases, with 10 bases lying between them. The chain's CDR3 is CASSQDPGNGNTIYF. The CDR3 DNA reads TGTGCCAGCAGCCAAGATCCAGGGAACGGAAACACCATATATTTT.

The V and J genes are TRBV30 and TRBJ1-5; D might be TRBD1 (5 bases). Germline V gives CDR1 GTSNPN, CDR2 SVGIG (reference sequence). The CDR3 is 13 residues long. Between the trimmed V and J ends, which lost 5 bases and 5 bases, there was a span of 13 bases. This CDR3 is CAWGTGGDQPQHF. The CDR3 coding sequence is TGTGCCTGGGGAACAGGCGGGGATCAGCCCCAGCATTTT.

This rearrangement joins TRBV5-1 to TRBJ1-1, with 10 bases fitting TRBD1. V lost 4 bases to trimming and J lost 6 bases; unmatched junction nucleotides: 6. The CDR3 totals 14 residues. Germline V gives CDR1 SGHRS, CDR2 YFSETQ. CDR3 loop: CASSGTGTGAEAFF. The CDR3 nucleotides read TGCGCCAGCAGCGGCACCGGGACAGGGGCTGAAGCTTTCTTT.

A few counts support this clone. This sample includes further DNA sequences coding for the same CDR3. CDR3 protein: CASSRENTEAFF. CDR3 coding DNA: TGTGCCAGCAGTCGAGAGAACACTGAAGCTTTCTTT. The chain employs TRBV2 and TRBJ1-1, with D unclear. CDR1 SNHLY and CDR2 FYNNEI come from the germline V gene. Trimming took off 5 bases at V and 1 base at J, with 5 bases between the two ends. The CDR3 contains 12 residues.

The chain couples TRBV10-3 to TRBJ2-7, with a weak D call TRBD1 (5 bases). Between the trimmed V and J ends, which lost 2 bases and 0 bases, there was a span of 11 bases. This CDR3 region has 15 residues. CDR1 is ENHRY, CDR2 SYGVKD, per germline. The CDR3 region is CAISEPGHSSYEQYF. The CDR3 nucleotides are TGTGCCATCAGTGAGCCAGGACATTCCTCCTACGAGCAGTACTTC.

This clone has just a few counts. The gene calls are TRBV9 and TRBJ2-1, with D perhaps matching TRBD1 (6 bases). This CDR3 has 16 residues. CDR1 and CDR2 from the germline V gene are SGDLS and YYNGEE. Trimming took off 0 bases at V and 8 bases at J, with 18 bases between the two ends. The CDR3 spells CASSVGEGHGIDEQFF. CDR3 in DNA: TGTGCCAGCAGCGTAGGTGAGGGACACGGGATCGATGAGCAGTTCTTC. The variable domain in full, with the rest retrieved from reference TRBV9 and TRBJ2-1, is DSGVTQTPKHLITATGQRVTLRCSPRSGDLSVYWYQQSLDQGLQFLIQYYNGEERAKGNILERFSAQQFPDLHSELNLSSLELGDSALYFCASSVGEGHGIDEQFFGPGTRLTVL.

The gene calls are TRBV7-9 and TRBJ2-3; a possible D gene is TRBD2 (6 bases). Deletions cut 2 bases from V and 3 bases from J, with 15 bases between. This CDR3 has 16 residues. CDR1 is SEHNR, CDR2 FQNEAQ, per germline (reference sequence). CDR3 nucleotides: TGTGCCAGCAGCTTAATCCGGGGGTCGGGGACAGATACGCAGTATTTT. Protein product: CASSLIRGSGTDTQYF.

The chain recombines TRBV27 with TRBJ1-6; 7 positions agree with TRBD1. The V gene end was trimmed by 4 bases and the J gene end by 9 bases; junction bases not matched to a gene: 3. The CDR3 extends over 13 amino acids. The germline V gene has CDR1 MNHEY and CDR2 SMNVEV (reference sequence). The CDR3 reads CASSYQGGSPLHF. The CDR3 DNA follows: TGTGCCAGCAGTTATCAGGGGGGTTCACCCCTCCACTTT.

The V gene is TRBV30, the J gene TRBJ1-3; no firm D call. Germline assignment: CDR1 GTSNPN and CDR2 SVGIG (reference sequence). Trimming removed 3 bases at V and 4 bases at J, with 19 bases between. The length of the CDR3 is 16 residues. CDR3 loop: CAWSHGTDGLGNTIYF. CDR3 nucleotides: TGTGCCTGGAGCCATGGAACGGACGGACTAGGAAACACCATATATTTT. The whole variable domain, remainder taken from reference TRBV30 and TRBJ1-3, is SQTIHQWPATLVQPVGSPLSLECTVEGTSNPNLYWYRQAAGRGLQLLFYSVGIGQISSEVPQNLSASRPQDRQFILSSKKLLLSDSGFYLCAWSHGTDGLGNTIYFGEGSWLTVV.

The chain has TRBV6-5 and TRBJ1-1; tentative D call: TRBD1 (5 bases). Trimming pared 0 bases from V and 5 bases from J, leaving 10 bases between. The germline gives CDR1 MNHEY, CDR2 SVGAGI. The CDR3 is 14 amino acids. CDR3 DNA sequence: TGTGCCAGCAGTTACTCGGGGGGGAAGACTGAAGCTTTCTTT. Amino acid sequence: CASSYSGGKTEAFF.

The chain carries TRBV2 and TRBJ2-5; possibly TRBD1 for D (7 bases). This CDR3 region has 15 residues. The V gene's germline CDR1 is SNHLY and CDR2 FYNNEI. Trimming removed 6 bases from V and 4 bases from J, with 18 bases in between. CDR3 loop: CASRKEGAGVETQYF. CDR3 bases: TGTGCCAGCAGGAAGGAGGGGGCCGGGGTAGAGACCCAGTACTTC.

This clone was seen only a few times. This chain connects TRBV27 to TRBJ2-1; a weak D match, TRBD2 (6 bases). Germline V gene sequence: CDR1 MNHEY, CDR2 SMNVEV (reference sequence). There are 14 residues in the CDR3. Trimming cost V 8 bases and J 7 bases, with 18 bases left between them. In DNA form, the CDR3 reads TGTGCCAGCGGGGGGAGTTACGTATCAAATGAGCAGTTCTTC. Encoded protein: CASGGSYVSNEQFF.

This chain links TRBV6-5 with TRBJ1-1; D is unclear. Germline V CDR1 and CDR2: MNHEY, SVGAGI. V was trimmed by 3 bases and J by 1 base, leaving 12 bases between them. This CDR3 region has 15 residues. The CDR3 nucleotides are TGTGCCAGCAGTTATTACAGACGGGAGAACACTGAAGCTTTCTTT. Protein product: CASSYYRRENTEAFF.

This clone showed up just a few times. The CDR3 spells CASSLSGRHGYTF. The CDR3 DNA sequence: TGTGCCAGCAGTTTATCAGGGAGGCATGGCTACACCTTC. The chain is built from TRBV27 and TRBJ1-2; D not certain. V lost 0 bases and J 6 bases, leaving 8 bases between the germline ends. This CDR3 spans 13 amino acids. CDR1 MNHEY and CDR2 SMNVEV come from the germline V gene (reference sequence).